This TCR beta chain derives from a study of beta chain features in type 1 diabetes. On the study more broadly: About 110 million sorted cells were examined across all samples.

V was trimmed by 0 bases and J by 3 bases, leaving 2 bases between them. This CDR3 spans 12 amino acids. CDR1 and CDR2 from the germline V gene are SGHNT and YYREEE (reference sequence). Sorted cells reached over 98% purity in every population. Isolated RNA was reverse transcribed in full, so expressed TCRB transcripts were sequenced. Sequenced by immunoSEQ multiplex PCR; TCRdb stores in-frame clones only, minus some. Of 430,000 or so clones in the sample, more than 9.5% were seen once. About this clone itself: Within the sample, other DNA sequences also encode this same CDR3.

Sequenced material: naive CD4+ T cells from blood. The chain joins TRBV5-4 to TRBJ2-3; D call uncertain. The clonotype originates from a woman aged 18-30 years in good health. In DNA form, the CDR3 reads TGTGCCAGCAGCTTGGATACAGATACGCAGTATTTT. Translated: CASSLDTDTQYF.